The following is a T cell receptor beta chain sequence with its context. Its target is not known. The record originates from a study of graft-versus-host responses after intestinal transplantation. Study information: Among the recipients, all got anti-thymocyte globulin induction and then tacrolimus and steroids for around 3 years. Overall study results and limits: Allografts from individuals with graft-donor T cell macrochimerism displayed high graft-versus-host to host-versus-graft clonal ratios. GvH clones detected in recipient marrow included some appearing first in ileum or blood.

The protocol was immunoSEQ multiplex PCR, while the TCRdb copy is restricted to in-frame clones and leaves out a portion. In the table there are some 46,000 clones, less than 95% of which are singletons. Germline CDR1 reads MNHEY; CDR2 reads SVGAGI. Trimming removed 2 bases from V and 4 bases from J, with 5 bases in between. This CDR3 contains 12 residues. This specimen consisted of PBMCs, obtained around 330 days after intestinal transplant. This rearrangement joins TRBV6-5 to TRBJ1-1, with D perhaps matching TRBD1 (5 bases). The clonotype originates from a human patient who received an intestinal transplant, so some T cells may come from the graft donor. CDR3 loop: CASSYGGTEAFF. CDR3 nucleotide sequence: TGTGCCAGCAGTTACGGGGGCACTGAAGCTTTCTTT.